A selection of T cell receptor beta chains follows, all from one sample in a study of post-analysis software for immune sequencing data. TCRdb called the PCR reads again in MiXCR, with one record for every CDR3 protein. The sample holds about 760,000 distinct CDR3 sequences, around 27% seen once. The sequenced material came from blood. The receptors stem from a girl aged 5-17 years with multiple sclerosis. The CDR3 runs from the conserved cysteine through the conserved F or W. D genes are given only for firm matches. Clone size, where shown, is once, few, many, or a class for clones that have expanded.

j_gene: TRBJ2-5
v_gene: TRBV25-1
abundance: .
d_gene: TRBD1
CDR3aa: CASSPTGGIGGETQYF
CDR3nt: TGTGCCAGCAGTCCCACAGGGGGGATTGGGGGAGAGACCCAGTACTTC

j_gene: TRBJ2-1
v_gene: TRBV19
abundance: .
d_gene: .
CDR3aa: CASTEMGLPREQFF
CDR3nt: TGTGCCAGTACCGAAATGGGACTCCCTCGTGAGCAGTTCTTC

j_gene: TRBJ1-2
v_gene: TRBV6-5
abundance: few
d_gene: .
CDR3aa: CASSYSTGRADGYTF
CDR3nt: TGTGCCAGCAGTTACTCGACGGGGCGCGCGGATGGCTACACCTTC

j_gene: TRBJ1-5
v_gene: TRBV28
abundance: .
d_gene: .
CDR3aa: CASSLNKGQPYNQPQHF
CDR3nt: TGTGCCAGCAGTTTGAATAAAGGACAGCCTTATAATCAGCCCCAGCATTTT

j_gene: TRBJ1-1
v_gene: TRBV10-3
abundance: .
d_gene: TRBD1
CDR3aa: CAISDRGDTEAFF
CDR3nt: TGTGCCATCAGTGACAGGGGGGACACTGAAGCTTTCTTT

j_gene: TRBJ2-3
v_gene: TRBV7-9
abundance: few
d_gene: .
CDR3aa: CASSSGADTQYF
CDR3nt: TGTGCCAGCAGCTCCGGTGCAGATACGCAGTATTTT

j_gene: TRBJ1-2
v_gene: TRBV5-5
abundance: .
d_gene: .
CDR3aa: CASIPTGEPFNYGYTF
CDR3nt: TGTGCCAGCATCCCGACCGGGGAACCTTTTAACTATGGCTACACCTTC

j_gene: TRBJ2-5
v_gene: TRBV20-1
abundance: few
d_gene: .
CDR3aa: CSAQGKETQYF
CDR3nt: TGCAGTGCTCAAGGGAAAGAGACCCAGTACTTC

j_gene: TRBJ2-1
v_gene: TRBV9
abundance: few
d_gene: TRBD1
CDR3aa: CASSPRQGSVHEQFF
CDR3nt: TGTGCCAGCAGCCCACGACAGGGTAGCGTTCATGAGCAGTTCTTC

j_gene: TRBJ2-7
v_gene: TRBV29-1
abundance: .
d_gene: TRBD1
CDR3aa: CSVAKGGLMNEQYF
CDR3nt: TGCAGCGTCGCAAAAGGGGGCCTAATGAACGAGCAGTACTTC

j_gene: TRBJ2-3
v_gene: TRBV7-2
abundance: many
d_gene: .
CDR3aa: CASSPGLGSTDTQYF
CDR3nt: TGTGCCAGCAGCCCCGGGCTGGGAAGCACAGATACGCAGTATTTT

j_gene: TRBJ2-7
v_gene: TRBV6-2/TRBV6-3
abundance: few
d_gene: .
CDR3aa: CASSYSRTERVYEQYF
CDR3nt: TGTGCCAGCAGTTACTCGAGGACCGAGCGGGTCTACGAGCAGTACTTC

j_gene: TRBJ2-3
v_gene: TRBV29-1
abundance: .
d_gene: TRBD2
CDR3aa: CSVEDYGTSAYTDTQYF
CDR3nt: TGCAGCGTTGAAGATTATGGGACTAGCGCCTACACAGATACGCAGTATTTT

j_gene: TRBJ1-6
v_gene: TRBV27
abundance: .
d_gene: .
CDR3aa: CASSITPPQGGGNNSPLHF
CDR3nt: TGTGCCAGCTCCATAACCCCACCCCAGGGCGGAGGAAATAATTCACCCCTCCACTTT

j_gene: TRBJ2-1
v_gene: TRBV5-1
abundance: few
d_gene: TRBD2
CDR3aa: CASSLELAGGPDYNEQFF
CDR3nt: TGCGCCAGCAGCTTGGAGCTTGCGGGAGGGCCTGACTACAATGAGCAGTTCTTC

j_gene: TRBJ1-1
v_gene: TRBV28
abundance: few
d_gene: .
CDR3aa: CASSLPLGANTEAFF
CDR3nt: TGTGCCAGCAGTTTACCTTTAGGGGCGAACACTGAAGCTTTCTTT

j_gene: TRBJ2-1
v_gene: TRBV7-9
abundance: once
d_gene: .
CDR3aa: CASSLVQSSYNEEFF
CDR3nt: TGTGCCAGCAGCTTAGTCCAGAGCTCCTACAATGAGGAGTTCTTC

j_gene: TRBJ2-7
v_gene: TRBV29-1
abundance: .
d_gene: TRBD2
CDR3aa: CSVEGLAGGREQYF
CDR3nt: TGCAGCGTTGAGGGACTAGCGGGAGGTCGGGAGCAGTACTTC

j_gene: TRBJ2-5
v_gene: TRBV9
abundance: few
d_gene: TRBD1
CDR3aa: CASSVADRGPETQYF
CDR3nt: TGTGCCAGCAGCGTAGCGGACAGGGGGCCCGAGACCCAGTACTTC

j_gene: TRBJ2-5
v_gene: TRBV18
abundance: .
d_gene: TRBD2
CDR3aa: CASSPQLAGAQETQYF
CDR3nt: TGTGCCAGCTCACCACAGCTAGCGGGAGCTCAAGAGACCCAGTACTTC

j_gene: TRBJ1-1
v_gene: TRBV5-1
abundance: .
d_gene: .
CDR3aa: CASSLSGPQSTEAFF
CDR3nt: TGCGCCAGCAGCTTGAGCGGACCCCAAAGCACTGAAGCTTTCTTT

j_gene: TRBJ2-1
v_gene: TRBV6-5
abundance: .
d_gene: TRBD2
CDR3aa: CASSWTSFYNEQFF
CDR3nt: TGTGCCAGCAGCTGGACTAGCTTCTACAATGAGCAGTTCTTC

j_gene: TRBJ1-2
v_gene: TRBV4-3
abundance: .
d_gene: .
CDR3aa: CASSQGPESNYGYTF
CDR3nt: TGCGCCAGCAGCCAGGGACCAGAGTCTAACTATGGCTACACCTTC

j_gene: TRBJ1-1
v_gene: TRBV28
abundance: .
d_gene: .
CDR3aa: CASSLWAGRDIRTEAFF
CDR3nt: TGTGCCAGCAGTTTATGGGCAGGGAGGGATATCCGCACTGAAGCTTTCTTT

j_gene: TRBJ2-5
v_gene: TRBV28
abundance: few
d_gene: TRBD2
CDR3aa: CASSTSGGPGETQYF
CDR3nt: TGTGCCAGCAGTACTAGCGGGGGGCCGGGTGAGACCCAGTACTTC

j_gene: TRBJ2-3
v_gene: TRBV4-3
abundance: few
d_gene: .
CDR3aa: CASSQDGAPSLDTQYF
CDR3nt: TGCGCCAGCAGCCAAGACGGTGCACCCTCATTAGATACGCAGTATTTT

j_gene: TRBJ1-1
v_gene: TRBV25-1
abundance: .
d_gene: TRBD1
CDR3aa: CASRRTGRDTEAFF
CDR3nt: TGTGCCAGCAGGAGGACAGGGAGGGACACTGAAGCTTTCTTT

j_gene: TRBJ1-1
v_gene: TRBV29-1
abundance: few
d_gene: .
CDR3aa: CSVEGDGMNTEAFF
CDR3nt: TGCAGCGTTGAGGGGGACGGCATGAACACTGAAGCTTTCTTT

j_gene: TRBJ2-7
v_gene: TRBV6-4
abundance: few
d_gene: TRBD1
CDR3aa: CASGRDRGYSYEQYF
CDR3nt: TGTGCCAGCGGAAGGGACAGGGGGTACTCCTACGAGCAGTACTTC

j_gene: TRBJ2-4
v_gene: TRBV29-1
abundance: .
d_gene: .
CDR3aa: CSVRPGPQNIQYF
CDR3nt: TGCAGCGTTCGCCCGGGCCCCCAAAACATTCAGTACTTC

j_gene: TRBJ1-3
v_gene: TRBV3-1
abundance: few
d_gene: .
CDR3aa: CASSLHGSSSGNTIYF
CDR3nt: TGTGCCAGCAGCCTCCACGGAAGTAGCTCTGGAAACACCATATATTTT

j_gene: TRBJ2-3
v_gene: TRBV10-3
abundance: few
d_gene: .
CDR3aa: CAISPGPLDTQYF
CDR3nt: TGTGCCATCAGCCCGGGCCCCCTGGATACGCAGTATTTT

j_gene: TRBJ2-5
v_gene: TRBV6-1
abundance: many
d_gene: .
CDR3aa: CASSPGEWETQYF
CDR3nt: TGTGCCAGCAGCCCAGGGGAGTGGGAGACCCAGTACTTC

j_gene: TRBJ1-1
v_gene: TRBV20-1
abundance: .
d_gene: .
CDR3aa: CSALDRNTEAFF
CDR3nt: TGCAGTGCCCTCGACAGAAACACTGAAGCTTTCTTT

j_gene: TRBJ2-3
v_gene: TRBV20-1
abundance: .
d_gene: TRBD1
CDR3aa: CSAPYRGKGGTDTQYF
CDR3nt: TGCAGTGCTCCCTACAGGGGAAAGGGTGGGACAGATACGCAGTATTTT

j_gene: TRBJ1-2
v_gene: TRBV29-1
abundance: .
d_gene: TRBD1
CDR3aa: CSGEGQADGYTF
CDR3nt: TGCAGCGGGGAGGGACAGGCGGATGGCTACACCTTC

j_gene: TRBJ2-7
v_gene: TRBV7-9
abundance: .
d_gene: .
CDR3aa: CASSLAWDSGQYF
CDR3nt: TGTGCCAGCAGCCTAGCGTGGGACTCCGGTCAGTACTTC

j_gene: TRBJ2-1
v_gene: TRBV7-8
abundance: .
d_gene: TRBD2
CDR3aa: CASSPGTSGNHRDEQFF
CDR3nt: TGTGCCAGCAGCCCCGGGACTAGCGGGAACCACAGGGATGAGCAGTTCTTC

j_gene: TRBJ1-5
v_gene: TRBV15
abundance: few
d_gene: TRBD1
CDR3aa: CATSRAGTDSNQPQHF
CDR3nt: TGTGCCACCAGCAGGGCAGGGACAGATAGCAATCAGCCCCAGCATTTT

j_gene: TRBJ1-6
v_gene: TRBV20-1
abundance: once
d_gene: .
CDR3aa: CSARAQVYNSPLHF
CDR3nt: TGCAGTGCTAGGGCTCAGGTCTATAATTCACCCCTCCACTTT

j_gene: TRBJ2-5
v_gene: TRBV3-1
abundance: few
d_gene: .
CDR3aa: CASSPLRGSHRETQYF
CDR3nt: TGTGCCAGCAGCCCCCTTAGGGGCTCACATCGAGAGACCCAGTACTTC

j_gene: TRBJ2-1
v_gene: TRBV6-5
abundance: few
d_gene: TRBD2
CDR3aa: CASALAGGYNEQFF
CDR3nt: TGTGCCAGCGCCCTAGCGGGAGGGTACAATGAGCAGTTCTTC

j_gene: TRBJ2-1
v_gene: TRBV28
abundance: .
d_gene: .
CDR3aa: CASSLRVDPAEQFF
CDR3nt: TGTGCCAGCAGTTTAAGAGTGGACCCCGCTGAGCAGTTCTTC

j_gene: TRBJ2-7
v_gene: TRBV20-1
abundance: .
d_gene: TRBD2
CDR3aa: CSASGGSYYEQYF
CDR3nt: TGCAGTGCCAGCGGGGGTTCCTACTACGAGCAGTACTTC

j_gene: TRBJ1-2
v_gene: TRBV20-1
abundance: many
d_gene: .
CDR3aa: CSARDPVLVYGYTF
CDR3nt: TGCAGTGCTAGAGATCCAGTTTTGGTCTATGGCTACACCTTC

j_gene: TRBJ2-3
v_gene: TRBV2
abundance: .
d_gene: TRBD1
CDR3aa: CASSEDRGFTDTQYF
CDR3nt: TGTGCCAGCAGTGAGGACAGGGGGTTCACAGATACGCAGTATTTT

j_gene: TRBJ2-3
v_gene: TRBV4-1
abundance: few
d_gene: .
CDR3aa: CASSQVTFNTQYF
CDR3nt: TGCGCCAGCAGCCAAGTAACTTTTAATACGCAGTATTTT

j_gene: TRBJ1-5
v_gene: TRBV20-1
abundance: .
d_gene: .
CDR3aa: CSARRGHSNQPQHF
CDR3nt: TGCAGTGCTAGAAGAGGTCATAGCAATCAGCCCCAGCATTTT

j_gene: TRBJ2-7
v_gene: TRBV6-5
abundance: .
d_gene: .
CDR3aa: CASSYSSGGAEQYF
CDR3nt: TGTGCCAGCAGTTACTCGAGTGGGGGCGCCGAGCAGTACTTC